This T cell receptor (beta chain) is drawn from a study of T cell responses to AZD1222 COVID-19 vaccine. Study-wide background: Researchers grouped second doses given at about 4 or about 12 weeks into one pool. Study results and caveats: Only six or seven AZD1222 recipients tested seropositive at baseline. Regions 160-218 and 743-854 held dominance among vaccine-associated CD4 TCRs, which spanned spike.

Libraries were prepared by immunoSEQ multiplex PCR; TCRdb keeps only in-frame clonotypes and omits some of them. This sample yields approximately 100,000 clones, of which about 90% are seen a single time; approximately 5.5% belongs to the top ten. This CDR3 contains 14 residues. The V gene lost 4 bases and the J gene lost 1 base, with 12 bases spanning the gap. Germline CDR1 reads SGHDT; CDR2 reads YYEEEE. A remark on this clone: Its matching antigen is unknown.

The TCR originated in an adult in good health. The sequencing used peripheral blood, collected on day 0 of AZD1222 vaccination. The chain has TRBV5-6 and TRBJ2-7; D is perhaps TRBD1 or TRBD2 (5 bases each). The CDR3 DNA follows: TGTGCCAGCAGCCCGGGACGGGCGTCCTACGAGCAGTACTTC. Residues: CASSPGRASYEQYF. The full variable domain, rest sourced from reference TRBV5-6 and TRBJ2-7, is DAGVTQSPTHLIKTRGQQVTLRCSPKSGHDTVSWYQQALGQGPQFIFQYYEEEERQRGNFPDRFSGHQFPNYSSELNVNALLLGDSALYLCASSPGRASYEQYFGPGTRLTVT.